A single sample is the source of the 12 T cell receptor beta chains below, sequenced in a study of T cell repertoires in cytomegalovirus infection. These receptors are not linked to any known antigen. TCRdb called the reads again in MiXCR, with one record for every CDR3 protein. The sample lists about 330,000 distinct CDR3 sequences, roughly a third occurring once. Material: cultured PBMCs, obtained from culture after CMV antigen stimulation. These receptors were obtained from a human donor in good health (CMV status not recorded). Some clones in this sample may be carry-over from other donors' samples.

The chain joins TRBV7-6 to TRBJ1-5; D unresolved. Per germline, CDR1 SGHVS and CDR2 FNYEAQ. Trimming left V 1 base short and J 3 bases short, with 10 bases between. The CDR3 covers 15 residues. CDR3 coding DNA: TGTGCCAGCAGCTTAGACGGCAGCCCCAATCAGCCCCAGCATTTT. Amino acids: CASSLDGSPNQPQHF.

The table lists this clonotype with a few counts. The chain has TRBV19 and TRBJ2-1; weak D call: TRBD1 (7 bases). V dropped 4 bases and J dropped 7 bases, with 17 bases sitting between them. This CDR3 has 15 residues. Germline assignment: CDR1 LNHDA and CDR2 SQIVND (reference sequence). CDR3 protein: CASSKKAGGLNEQFF. As DNA, the CDR3 is TGTGCCAGTAGTAAGAAGGCAGGGGGGCTAAATGAGCAGTTCTTC. Together with reference TRBV19 and TRBJ2-1, the CDR3 gives the full variable domain: DGGITQSPKYLFRKEGQNVTLSCEQNLNHDAMYWYRQDPGQGLRLIYYSQIVNDFQKGDIAEGYSVSREKKESFPLTVTSAQKNPTAFYLCASSKKAGGLNEQFFGPGTRLTVL.

This clonotype has only a few counts. This chain joins TRBV30 and TRBJ1-1; D unresolved. The CDR3 is 12 residues long. V lost 0 bases to trimming and J lost 9 bases, with 11 bases between them. CDR1 is GTSNPN, CDR2 SVGIG, per germline (reference sequence). CDR3 residues: CAWSVTLGQAFF. The CDR3, as DNA: TGTGCCTGGAGTGTAACCTTGGGCCAAGCTTTCTTT.

The genes are TRBV20-1 and TRBJ2-5; tentatively, D is TRBD2 (6 bases). Per germline, CDR1 DFQATT and CDR2 SNEGSKA (reference sequence). CDR3 size: 14 residues. The V end lost 4 bases, the J end lost 6 bases, and 18 bases lay between the germline ends. This CDR3 reads CSAILGTGMKTQYF. DNA for the CDR3: TGCAGTGCTATCCTTGGGACTGGGATGAAGACCCAGTACTTC.

This clonotype came up a few times. DNA of the CDR3: TGTGCCAGCAGCTTACGCCGGACCTCTGGGGCCAACGTCCTGACTTTC. It encodes CASSLRRTSGANVLTF. V gene TRBV7-9 combines with J gene TRBJ2-6; D unresolved. V dropped 2 bases and J dropped 0 bases, with 8 bases sitting between them. The germline V gene encodes CDR1 SEHNR and CDR2 FQNEAQ (reference sequence). CDR3 size: 16 residues.

This clonotype was detected only a few times. As DNA, the CDR3 is TGTGCCAGCAGTGAAATCGGACAGCCCCAAGAGACCCAGTACTTC. It specifies CASSEIGQPQETQYF. V gene TRBV6-1 combines with J gene TRBJ2-5; possible D gene TRBD1, 6 bases. V lost 2 bases, J lost 1 base, and 11 bases lay in between. The CDR3 has 15 residues. Per the germline V gene, CDR1 is MNHNS and CDR2 is SASEGT.

This chain uses TRBV5-1 with TRBJ2-1; D is ambiguous. V was shortened by 0 bases and J by 0 bases, with 7 bases between the two germline ends. The CDR3 is 15 amino acids. Germline V gene data show CDR1 as SGHRS and CDR2 as YFSETQ. The CDR3 DNA reads TGCGCCAGCAGCTTGGAGGCCAGCTCCTACAATGAGCAGTTCTTC. Amino acid sequence: CASSLEASSYNEQFF.

The CDR3 sequence: CASSSSGGIYEQYF. The CDR3 bases are TGTGCCAGCAGTTCCTCGGGGGGAATCTACGAGCAGTACTTC. V gene TRBV12-3 or TRBV12-4 combines with J gene TRBJ2-7, with 7 bases identical to TRBD2. The V segment lost 4 bases and the J segment 3 bases; nucleotides outside the gene matches: 6. The CDR3 is made up of 14 amino acids.

This clonotype has more than one count but fewer than ten. V and J are TRBV12-3 or TRBV12-4 and TRBJ1-4, with D perhaps matching TRBD1 (5 bases). This CDR3 region has 14 residues. V was trimmed by 3 bases and J by 8 bases, leaving 13 bases between them. DNA for the CDR3: TGTGCCAGCAGTTTGCAGGGTATCTACGAAAAACTGTTTTTT. Protein sequence: CASSLQGIYEKLFF.

This clonotype turned up a few times. The rearrangement joins TRBV5-1 to TRBJ2-1, with TRBD2 as a possible D gene (5 bases). This CDR3 has 16 residues. V was pared by 4 bases and J by 0 bases, with 14 bases between. Germline V CDR1 and CDR2: SGHRS, YFSETQ. DNA of the CDR3: TGCGCCAGCAGCCCCGAGGGCGGAACCTCCTACAATGAGCAGTTCTTC. Amino acid sequence: CASSPEGGTSYNEQFF. Drawing the rest from reference TRBV5-1 and TRBJ2-1, the complete variable domain is KAGVTQTPRYLIKTRGQQVTLSCSPISGHRSVSWYQQTPGQGLQFLFEYFSETQRNKGNFPGRFSGRQFSNSRSEMNVSTLELGDSALYLCASSPEGGTSYNEQFFGPGTRLTVL.

A few counts support this clonotype. The chain employs TRBV7-2 and TRBJ2-4, with TRBD2 matching 10 bases. Germline V gives CDR1 SGHTA, CDR2 FQGNSA. The length of the CDR3 is 17 residues. J lost 2 bases, V lost 1 base, and 5 bases had no gene match. In nucleotides, the CDR3 is TGTGCCAGCAGCTTAGTGGGTAGCGGGGGGTCCAAAAACATTCAGTACTTC. Translated: CASSLVGSGGSKNIQYF.

DNA for the CDR3: TGTGCCAGCAGCCCGGGCAGGGCCCGTAGGACTGAAGCTTTCTTT. This encodes CASSPGRARRTEAFF. The gene calls are TRBV6-2 or TRBV6-3 and TRBJ1-1; a weak D match, TRBD1 (5 bases). This CDR3 region has 15 residues. Germline V CDR1 and CDR2: MNHEY, SVGEGT. Trimming took 6 bases from V and 5 from J, leaving 19 bases between them.